These 29 T cell receptor beta chains were all obtained from the same sample, sequenced in a study of multiple sclerosis patients with progressive multifocal leukoencephalopathy. Repertoires were generated with immunoSEQ multiplex PCR, while TCRdb's copy carries only in-frame clones and drops some. The table includes around 30,000 clones, nearly 90% detected once. Time point noted: approximately 11 months of natalizumab therapy. Sequencing used PBMCs, obtained from a patient treated with natalizumab. The receptors were sampled from a human donor with multiple sclerosis.

The J gene is TRBJ2-7, the V gene TRBV7-9; 7 bases map to TRBD1. Looked up from germline, CDR1 is SEHNR and CDR2 is FQNEAQ (reference sequence). The V segment lost 0 bases and the J segment 2 bases; nucleotides outside the gene matches: 7. This CDR3 is built from 16 residues. In DNA, the CDR3 is TGTGCCAGCAGCTTAGCCAAACAGGGGACCACCTACGAGCAGTACTTC. This encodes CASSLAKQGTTYEQYF.

V and J are TRBV6-5 and TRBJ1-5; D gene ambiguous. Germline V gene sequence: CDR1 MNHEY, CDR2 SVGAGI. The CDR3 runs 13 residues. V shed 6 bases and J shed 0 bases, with 6 bases lying between them. Here the CDR3 DNA reads TGTGCCAGCAGCCGGAATAGCAATCAGCCCCAGCATTTT. Translated, it gives CASSRNSNQPQHF.

In this sample, this clone turned up a few times. V and J are TRBV7-6 and TRBJ2-2, with 11 bases aligning to TRBD2. Per germline, CDR1 SGHVS and CDR2 FNYEAQ. The CDR3 extends over 16 amino acids. After removal of 0 bases from V and 5 bases from J, the junction contained 2 bases not matched to a gene. CDR3 loop: CASSLATSGVTGELFF. Here the CDR3 DNA reads TGTGCCAGCAGCTTAGCGACTAGCGGGGTGACCGGGGAGCTGTTTTTT.

The gene calls are TRBV7-9 and TRBJ2-2, with D tentatively TRBD1 (5 bases). Per germline, CDR1 SEHNR and CDR2 FQNEAQ (reference sequence). The CDR3 is made up of 14 amino acids. Trimming removed 5 bases at V and 4 bases at J, with 11 bases between. The CDR3 loop reads CASSVGESTGELFF. The CDR3 DNA follows: TGTGCCAGCAGCGTAGGGGAATCCACCGGGGAGCTGTTTTTT.

This rearrangement joins TRBV6-1 to TRBJ1-4; weak D call: TRBD1 (5 bases). Per the germline V gene, CDR1 is MNHNS and CDR2 is SASEGT. This CDR3 is built from 15 residues. Trimming left V 6 bases short and J 4 bases short, with 15 bases between. CDR3: CASRPTGQGNEKLFF. In nucleotides, the CDR3 is TGTGCCAGCAGACCCACAGGTCAGGGTAATGAAAAACTGTTTTTT.

The chain joins TRBV28 to TRBJ1-2, with unresolved D. The germline gives CDR1 MDHEN, CDR2 SYDVKM. With 3 bases removed from V and 2 bases from J, the gap between germline ends came to 10 bases. The CDR3 contains 14 residues. CDR3 sequence (DNA): TGTGCCAGCAGTTTGGTACAGCTAAACTATGGCTACACCTTC. Residues: CASSLVQLNYGYTF.

V gene TRBV7-2 combines with J gene TRBJ1-4; 9 positions match TRBD1. This CDR3 is 15 amino acids long. V was clipped by 5 bases and J by 8 bases; unmatched bases: 9. Germline V gene data show CDR1 as SGHTA and CDR2 as FQGNSA. The DNA for the CDR3 is TGTGCCAGCAGCGCGGGGACAGGGTGGTGGGAAAAACTGTTTTTT. Its protein product is CASSAGTGWWEKLFF. The full variable domain, rest sourced from reference TRBV7-2 and TRBJ1-4, is GAGVSQSPSNKVTEKGKDVELRCDPISGHTALYWYRQSLGQGLEFLIYFQGNSAPDKSGLPSDRFSAERTGGSVSTLTIQRTQQEDSAVYLCASSAGTGWWEKLFFGSGTQLSVL.

The V call is TRBV7-8, the J call TRBJ1-3; TRBD1 might be the D (6 bases). Trimming took 1 base from V and 4 from J, leaving 11 bases between them. The CDR3 consists of 15 residues. CDR1 is SGHVS and CDR2 is FQNEAQ in the germline V gene. The CDR3 DNA reads TGTGCCAGCAGCTTAGGACGGGGGCAGGGAAACACCATATATTTT. Translating it yields CASSLGRGQGNTIYF.

The chain recombines TRBV4-1 with TRBJ2-2; 10 positions agree with TRBD2. After removal of 4 bases from V and 6 bases from J, the junction contained 8 bases not matched to a gene. Germline V gene data show CDR1 as MGHRA and CDR2 as YSYEKL. The CDR3 length is 16 residues. The CDR3 sequence is CASSRGSGGPPGELFF. The CDR3 DNA sequence: TGCGCCAGCAGCCGAGGTAGCGGGGGGCCCCCCGGGGAGCTGTTTTTT.

The chain joins TRBV6-5 to TRBJ2-3, with D perhaps matching TRBD2 (5 bases). Germline-derived CDR1 and CDR2 are MNHEY and SVGAGI. The CDR3 runs to 14 residues. V dropped 2 bases and J dropped 4 bases, with 10 bases sitting between them. CDR3 sequence: CASSYESRADTQYF. CDR3 coding DNA: TGTGCCAGCAGTTACGAGTCGCGGGCAGATACGCAGTATTTT.

V and J are TRBV27 and TRBJ2-3, with 8 bases lining up with TRBD2. The CDR3 sequence is 15 residues long. CDR1 is MNHEY, CDR2 SMNVEV, per germline (reference sequence). Losses at the gene ends were 3 bases for V and 5 bases for J; bases not matched to a gene: 7. This CDR3 reads CASSLYSGAIDTQYF. The CDR3 DNA follows: TGTGCCAGCAGTTTGTATAGCGGGGCTATAGATACGCAGTATTTT.

The chain couples TRBV27 to TRBJ2-3; 13 bases map to TRBD2. This CDR3 region has 18 residues. With V trimmed by 4 bases and J by 3 bases, 10 bases remained unmatched. CDR1 and CDR2 (germline): MNHEY, SMNVEV (reference sequence). The CDR3 coding sequence is TGTGCCAGCAGTTCCCGAGGACTAGCGGGGGAAATAACAGATACGCAGTATTTT. This translates into CASSSRGLAGEITDTQYF.

The rearrangement uses TRBV5-6 and TRBJ1-6; maybe TRBD1 (6 bases). V dropped 6 bases and J dropped 5 bases, with 15 bases sitting between them. The CDR3 has 15 residues. In germline, CDR1 is SGHDT, CDR2 YYEEEE. CDR3 DNA sequence: TGTGCCAGCACCGGAGGGGGGAGGAATAATTCACCCCTCCACTTT. Its translation: CASTGGGRNNSPLHF. Full variable domain (remainder filled in from reference TRBV5-6 and TRBJ1-6): DAGVTQSPTHLIKTRGQQVTLRCSPKSGHDTVSWYQQALGQGPQFIFQYYEEEERQRGNFPDRFSGHQFPNYSSELNVNALLLGDSALYLCASTGGGRNNSPLHFGNGTRLTVT.

V is TRBV4-1 and J is TRBJ1-1, with TRBD1 matching 7 bases. CDR3 length equals 17 residues. Trimming cost V 2 bases and J 3 bases; bases outside gene matches: 12. From germline, CDR1 is MGHRA and CDR2 YSYEKL. The CDR3 DNA is TGCGCCAGCAGCCAAAGACAGGGTTACCGCTCCGACACTGAAGCTTTCTTT. This encodes CASSQRQGYRSDTEAFF.

The chain is built from TRBV30 and TRBJ1-1; no definite D call. Looked up from germline, CDR1 is GTSNPN and CDR2 is SVGIG (reference sequence). Trimming pared 2 bases from V and 0 bases from J, leaving 10 bases between. CDR3 size: 14 residues. Here the CDR3 DNA reads TGTGCCTGGAGTTGGCGATTTATGAACACTGAAGCTTTCTTT. Amino acid sequence: CAWSWRFMNTEAFF.

In regard to this clone: An end of the junction differs from the germline gene, which may be a read error. The gene calls are TRBV5-3 and TRBJ2-5; no clear D. TRBV5-3 is designated an ORF whose function remains uncertain. The CDR3 is made up of 11 amino acids. DNA for the CDR3: TGTGCCAGAAGCTTGGGATCCAAACCCGACTTC. Its protein is CARSLGSKPDF.

V gene TRBV20-1 combines with J gene TRBJ2-1; D is uncertain. V lost 3 bases, J lost 10 bases, and 4 bases lay in between. The CDR3 covers 9 residues. CDR1 is DFQATT and CDR2 is SNEGSKA in the germline V gene (reference sequence). The CDR3 DNA is TGCAGTGCTAGTGAAGAGCAGTTCTTC. Protein product: CSASEEQFF.

The chain has TRBV5-1 and TRBJ1-4, with a tentative D call TRBD1 (6 bases). Per the germline V gene, CDR1 is SGHRS and CDR2 is YFSETQ. The CDR3 totals 15 residues. Trimming removed 5 bases from V and 6 bases from J, with 17 bases in between. The CDR3 reads CASRESRDIYEKLFF. The CDR3, as DNA: TGCGCCAGCAGAGAATCCCGGGACATCTATGAAAAACTGTTTTTT. Full variable domain (missing parts from reference TRBV5-1 and TRBJ1-4): KAGVTQTPRYLIKTRGQQVTLSCSPISGHRSVSWYQQTPGQGLQFLFEYFSETQRNKGNFPGRFSGRQFSNSRSEMNVSTLELGDSALYLCASRESRDIYEKLFFGSGTQLSVL.

This chain uses TRBV19 with TRBJ2-5; 8 bases are a match to TRBD1. Germline-derived CDR1 and CDR2 are LNHDA and SQIVND (reference sequence). The CDR3 has 17 residues. Trimming cost V 3 bases and J 7 bases; bases outside gene matches: 16. In nucleotides, the CDR3 is TGTGCCAGTAGTATTTCGGGGTCTGGGGCAGGGGGCTTGACCCAGTACTTC. Translated, it gives CASSISGSGAGGLTQYF.

The V call is TRBV9, the J call TRBJ1-1; D is perhaps TRBD1 (6 bases). Germline V gives CDR1 SGDLS, CDR2 YYNGEE. V was pared by 4 bases and J by 7 bases, with 17 bases between. The CDR3 is 14 amino acids. The CDR3 sequence: CASSPRTEGSEAFF. The CDR3 coding sequence is TGTGCCAGCAGCCCTCGGACAGAAGGTAGTGAAGCTTTCTTT.

The chain employs TRBV19 and TRBJ1-5, with D maybe TRBD1 (5 bases). This CDR3 has 16 amino acids. V lost 6 bases and J 4 bases, leaving 19 bases between the germline ends. Germline V gene sequence: CDR1 LNHDA, CDR2 SQIVND (reference sequence). The CDR3 bases are TGTGCCAGTAGGCGGGTAAAGGGGACGGGAAATCAGCCCCAGCATTTT. This gives the protein CASRRVKGTGNQPQHF.

V gene TRBV6-5 combines with J gene TRBJ2-7; D is possibly TRBD2 (5 bases). There are 14 residues in the CDR3. V was pared by 5 bases and J by 0 bases, with 11 bases between. Germline-derived CDR1 and CDR2 are MNHEY and SVGAGI. CDR3 sequence reads: CASSRSGSSYEQYF. Written as DNA, the CDR3 is TGTGCCAGCAGTCGCAGCGGCAGCTCCTACGAGCAGTACTTC.

The chain links TRBV2 to TRBJ1-2; no reliable D call. The CDR3 extends over 20 amino acids. The germline gives CDR1 SNHLY, CDR2 FYNNEI. V dropped 10 bases and J dropped 4 bases, with 37 bases sitting between them. The CDR3 is CAILGPVPIRSPSSGYGYTF. The CDR3 nucleotides read TGTGCCATCCTCGGGCCCGTACCTATAAGAAGTCCCTCGTCTGGCTATGGCTACACCTTC.

The genes are TRBV7-3 and TRBJ2-1; TRBD1 agrees at 10 bases. Germline CDR1 and CDR2: SGHTA and FQGTGA. V shed 5 bases and J 9 bases; nucleotides not matched to a gene: 10. This CDR3 is 15 amino acids long. CDR3 loop: CASSPARDRGAEQFF. In DNA, the CDR3 is TGTGCCAGCAGCCCAGCCAGGGACAGGGGAGCTGAGCAGTTCTTC.

The rearrangement uses TRBV4-3 and TRBJ2-7; D possibly corresponds to TRBD2 (5 bases). CDR1 is LGHNA, CDR2 YSLEER, per germline. The CDR3 extends over 17 amino acids. V gave up 4 bases and J gave up 0 bases, with 19 bases separating them. CDR3 bases: TGCGCCAGCAGCCGGACCGAGGGCCGGGTGTCCTCCTACGAGCAGTACTTC. Residues: CASSRTEGRVSSYEQYF.

The gene calls are TRBV9 and TRBJ2-1, with a weak D call TRBD1 (6 bases). The V gene lost 3 bases and the J gene lost 1 base, with 23 bases spanning the gap. Germline V gene lookup returns CDR1 SGDLS and CDR2 YYNGEE. The CDR3 totals 19 residues. The chain's CDR3 is CASSEALHLQGTSYNEQFF. The CDR3 DNA reads as TGTGCCAGCAGCGAGGCCCTTCACTTACAGGGCACATCCTACAATGAGCAGTTCTTC.

The rearrangement links TRBV5-1 to TRBJ2-5; either TRBD1 or TRBD2 may supply D (5 bases each). Deletions cut 1 base from V and 11 bases from J, with 15 bases between. Per germline, CDR1 SGHRS and CDR2 YFSETQ. This CDR3 is built from 13 residues. The CDR3 DNA is TGCGCCAGCAGCTTGAGTCGGACAAGGGAGCAGTACTTC. Its translation is CASSLSRTREQYF. The variable domain in full, completed from reference TRBV5-1 and TRBJ2-5, reads KAGVTQTPRYLIKTRGQQVTLSCSPISGHRSVSWYQQTPGQGLQFLFEYFSETQRNKGNFPGRFSGRQFSNSRSEMNVSTLELGDSALYLCASSLSRTREQYFGPGTRLLVL.

The V and J genes are TRBV30 and TRBJ2-5, with D possibly matching TRBD1 (6 bases). The CDR3 is 13 amino acids. V was shortened by 5 bases and J by 13 bases, with 23 bases between the two germline ends. Germline CDR1 and CDR2: GTSNPN and SVGIG (reference sequence). CDR3 residues: CAWQGFTVPSPYF. The CDR3 DNA is TGTGCCTGGCAGGGGTTTACTGTCCCTTCCCCGTACTTC.

The CDR3 DNA is TGTGCCAGCAGCTCGAACTCGTACTATTTGGTAGAAGAGACCCAGTACTTC. Translating gives CASSSNSYYLVEETQYF. The rearrangement uses TRBV7-8 and TRBJ2-5; D not certain. V lost 4 bases, J lost 3 bases, and 21 bases lay in between. CDR1 SGHVS and CDR2 FQNEAQ come from the germline V gene. This CDR3 comprises 17 residues. Filled out from reference TRBV7-8 and TRBJ2-5, the complete variable domain reads GAGVSQSPRYKVAKRGQDVALRCDPISGHVSLFWYQQALGQGPEFLTYFQNEAQLDKSGLPSDRFFAERPEGSVSTLKIQRTQQEDSAVYLCASSSNSYYLVEETQYFGPGTRLLVL.